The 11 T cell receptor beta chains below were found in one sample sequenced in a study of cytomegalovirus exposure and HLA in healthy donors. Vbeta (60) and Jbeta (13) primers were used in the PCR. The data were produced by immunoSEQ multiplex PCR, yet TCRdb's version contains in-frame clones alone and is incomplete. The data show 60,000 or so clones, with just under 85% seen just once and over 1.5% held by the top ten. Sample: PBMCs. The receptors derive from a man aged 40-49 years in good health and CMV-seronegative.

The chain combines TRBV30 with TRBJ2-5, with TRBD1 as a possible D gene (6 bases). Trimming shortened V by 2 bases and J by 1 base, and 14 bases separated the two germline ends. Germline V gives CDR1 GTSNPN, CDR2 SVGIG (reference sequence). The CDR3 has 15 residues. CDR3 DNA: TGTGCCTGGAGTATCAGGGGTTGGGTCCAAGAGACCCAGTACTTC. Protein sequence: CAWSIRGWVQETQYF.

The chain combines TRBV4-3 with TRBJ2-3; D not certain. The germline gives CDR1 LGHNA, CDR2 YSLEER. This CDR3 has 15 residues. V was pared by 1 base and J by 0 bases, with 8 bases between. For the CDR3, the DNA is TGCGCCAGCAGCCAAGCCGCGTTAAGCACAGATACGCAGTATTTT. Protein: CASSQAALSTDTQYF.

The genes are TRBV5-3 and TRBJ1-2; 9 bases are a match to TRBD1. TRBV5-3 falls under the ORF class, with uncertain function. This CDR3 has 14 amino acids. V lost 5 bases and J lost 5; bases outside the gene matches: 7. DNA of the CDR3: TGTGCCAGAAGTACAGGGGGCTCTGGGTATGGCTACACCTTC. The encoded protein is CARSTGGSGYGYTF.

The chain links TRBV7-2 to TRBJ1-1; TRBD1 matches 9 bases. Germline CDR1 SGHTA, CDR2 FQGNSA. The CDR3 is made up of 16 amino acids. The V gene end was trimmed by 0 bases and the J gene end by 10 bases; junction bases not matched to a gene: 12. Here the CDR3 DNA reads TGTGCCAGCAGCTTAGCGCCCCCAACAGGGGGCAATGGAGCTTTCTTT. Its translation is CASSLAPPTGGNGAFF.

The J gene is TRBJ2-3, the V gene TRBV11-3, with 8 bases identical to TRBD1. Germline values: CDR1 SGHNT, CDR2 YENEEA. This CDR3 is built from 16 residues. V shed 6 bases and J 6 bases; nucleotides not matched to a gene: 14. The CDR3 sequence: CASSHPWAGGADTQYF. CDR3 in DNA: TGTGCCAGCAGTCACCCCTGGGCAGGGGGCGCGGATACGCAGTATTTT.

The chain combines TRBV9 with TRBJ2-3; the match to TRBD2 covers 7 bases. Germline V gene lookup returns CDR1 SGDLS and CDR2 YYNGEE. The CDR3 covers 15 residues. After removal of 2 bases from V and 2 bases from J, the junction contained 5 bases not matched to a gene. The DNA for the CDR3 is TGTGCCAGCAGCGTGGGAGCGGGGCCCACAGATACGCAGTATTTT. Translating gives CASSVGAGPTDTQYF.

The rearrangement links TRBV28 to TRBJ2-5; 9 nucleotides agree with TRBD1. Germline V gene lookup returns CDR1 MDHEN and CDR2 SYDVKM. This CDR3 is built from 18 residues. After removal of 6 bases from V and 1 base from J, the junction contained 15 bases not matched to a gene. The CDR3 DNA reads TGTGCCAGCAGCGGAACCGGGACAGGGACTCTTTTCCAAGAGACCCAGTACTTC. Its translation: CASSGTGTGTLFQETQYF.

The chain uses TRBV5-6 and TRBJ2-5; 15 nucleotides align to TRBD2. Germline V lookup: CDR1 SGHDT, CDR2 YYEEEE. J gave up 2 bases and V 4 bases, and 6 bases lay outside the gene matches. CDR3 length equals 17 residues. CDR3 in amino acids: CASSRTSGGVLQETQYF. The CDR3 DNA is TGTGCCAGCAGCAGGACTAGCGGGGGGGTATTACAAGAGACCCAGTACTTC.

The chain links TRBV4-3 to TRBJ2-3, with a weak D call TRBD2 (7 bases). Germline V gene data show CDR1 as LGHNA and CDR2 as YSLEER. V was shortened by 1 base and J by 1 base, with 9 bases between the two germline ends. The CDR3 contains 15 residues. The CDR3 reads CASSQGRGRTDTQYF. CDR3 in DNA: TGCGCCAGCAGCCAAGGGCGGGGGCGCACAGATACGCAGTATTTT.

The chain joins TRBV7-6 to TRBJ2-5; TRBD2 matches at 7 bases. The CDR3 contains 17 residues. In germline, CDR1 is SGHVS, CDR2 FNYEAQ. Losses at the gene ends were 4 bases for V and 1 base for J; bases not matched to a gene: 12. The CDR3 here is CASSYIPSGDIQETQYF. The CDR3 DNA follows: TGTGCCAGCAGCTACATTCCGAGCGGGGATATCCAAGAGACCCAGTACTTC. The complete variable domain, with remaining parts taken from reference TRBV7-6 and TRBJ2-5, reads GAGVSQSPRYKVTKRGQDVALRCDPISGHVSLYWYRQALGQGPEFLTYFNYEAQQDKSGLPNDRFSAERPEGSISTLTIQRTEQRDSAMYRCASSYIPSGDIQETQYFGPGTRLLVL.

The CDR3 loop reads CASSLRLTGLSDYTF. CDR3 sequence (DNA): TGTGCCAGCAGCTTGCGACTTACAGGTCTGTCGGACTACACCTTC. This chain uses TRBV5-4 with TRBJ1-2; weak D call: TRBD1 (5 bases). Germline CDR1 reads SGHNT; CDR2 reads YYREEE (reference sequence). V was trimmed by 1 base and J by 10 bases, leaving 20 bases between them. The length of the CDR3 is 15 residues.